The present TCR beta chain was sequenced within a study of T cell changes during pregnancy in multiple sclerosis. The count of this clone is one. From germline, CDR1 is SGHAT and CDR2 FQNNGV. V was shortened by 3 bases and J by 1 base, with 19 bases between the two germline ends. CDR3 size: 17 residues. TCRdb's copy holds only in-frame clones and misses some; the assay was immunoSEQ multiplex PCR. Of some 39,000 clones in the sample, 70% to 90% were seen once. The sequencing here drew on CD8+ T cells from peripheral blood mononuclear cells, taken in the first trimester of pregnancy. V gene TRBV11-2 combines with J gene TRBJ2-7, with D unclear. This clonotype was obtained from a female donor with multiple sclerosis, enrolled in a pregnancy study. CDR3 nucleotides: TGTGCCAGCAGCTTTGCAGGATCAACGCAGGCTTCCTACGAGCAGTACTTC. Translated: CASSFAGSTQASYEQYF.